This T cell receptor (beta chain) was found in a study of cytomegalovirus exposure and HLA in healthy donors. Study information: The approximately 120 validation repertoires, a later analysis reported, used the same platform as the roughly 660 repertoires from the first cohort.

The CDR3 has 13 amino acids. Germline CDR1 is WSHSY and CDR2 is SAAADI. The V end lost 6 bases, the J end lost 3 bases, and 11 bases lay between the germline ends. The study's findings and limits: A few of the chains that were CMV-associated were confirmed in vitro to be specific for CMV antigens. First-cohort TCR clusters were later found to tend to co-occur in the 90 to 150 validation repertoires.

Measured with immunoSEQ multiplex PCR; TCRdb has only the in-frame clones, and not every one. The table has about 120,000 clones, 70% to 90% seen once. A word on this clone: The antigen remains undetermined.

This chain links TRBV10-2 with TRBJ1-1, with D possibly matching TRBD1 (6 bases). The TCR was taken from a man aged 18 to 30 in good health and CMV-seronegative. Specimen: PBMCs. The chain's CDR3 is CASRTQGYTEAFF. The CDR3 nucleotides read TGCGCCAGCAGGACACAGGGTTACACTGAAGCTTTCTTT.